This T cell receptor (beta chain) was obtained from a study of sequential checkpoint blockade in melanoma. Clones were sequenced by immunoSEQ multiplex PCR, and TCRdb holds only the in-frame ones, with some missing. The repertoire holds approximately 3,700 clones, 57% seen once, with approximately 22% in the top ten. Treatment defined: randomized to nivolumab then ipilimumab (arm A) or the reverse (arm B). Unmatched junction bases numbered 7, after V lost 4 bases and J lost 2 bases. Germline CDR1 is SGDLS and CDR2 is YYNGEE. The CDR3 contains 16 residues. The sequence derives from a human patient with melanoma. Some clones in this sample may be carry-over from other donors' samples. Sample: CD8+ T cells sorted from blood (inferred from file names), taken from a patient given nivolumab and ipilimumab in sequence. This rearrangement joins TRBV9 to TRBJ1-4; 8 bases align to TRBD1. The CDR3 protein is CASSSGQVATNEKLFF. The CDR3 bases are TGTGCCAGCAGCTCGGGACAGGTGGCGACTAATGAAAAACTGTTTTTT.